This is a list of T cell receptor beta chains from one sample in a study of CD8 T cells in ankylosing spondylitis. One entry per CDR3 protein, called by TCRdb with MiXCR from the 5' RACE reads. The sample records 250,000 to 300,000 distinct CDR3 sequences, 18% being singletons. Sequences were obtained from blood, either unsorted or a sorted T cell fraction (not recorded which). These receptors were taken from a male donor with ankylosing spondylitis or in good health (not recorded which). The CDR3 runs from the conserved cysteine through the conserved F or W. A D gene is named only where the DNA matches it firmly. Size values are once, few and many counts, or a class for expanded clones, and some rows have none.

d_call,v_call,clone_size,j_call,cdr3_aa,cdr3_nt
-,TRBV24-1,-,TRBJ2-1,CATSDDRTEQFF,TGTGCCACCAGTGATGATCGCACTGAGCAGTTCTTC
TRBD2,TRBV28,-,TRBJ2-1,CASSLAGVVNEQFF,TGTGCCAGCAGTTTAGCGGGAGTAGTCAATGAGCAGTTCTTC
-,TRBV7-2,-,TRBJ2-3,CASSPGTRTDTQYF,TGTGCCAGCAGCCCTGGGACGCGGACAGATACGCAGTATTTT
-,TRBV7-8,-,TRBJ2-5,CASRPQLGEETQYF,TGTGCCAGCAGACCACAATTGGGGGAGGAGACCCAGTACTTC
-,TRBV4-3,few,TRBJ2-7,CASSQDTGSFYEQYF,TGCGCCAGCAGCCAAGATACGGGGAGCTTCTACGAGCAGTACTTC
-,TRBV10-3,few,TRBJ1-2,CAITSDSGLFYGYTF,TGTGCCATCACGTCTGACAGCGGACTTTTCTATGGCTACACCTTC
-,TRBV27,-,TRBJ1-1,CASSLSGPTEAFF,TGTGCCAGCAGTTTATCCGGGCCCACTGAAGCTTTCTTT
-,TRBV4-1,-,TRBJ1-3,CASSPTEEPGNTIYF,TGCGCCAGCAGCCCGACCGAAGAACCTGGAAACACCATATATTTT
-,TRBV4-2,few,TRBJ2-7,CASSQELPLGGRSYEQYF,TGTGCCAGCAGCCAAGAGCTGCCCCTAGGGGGGAGATCGTACGAGCAGTACTTC
-,TRBV9,-,TRBJ2-6,CASSVAVFSGANVLTF,TGTGCCAGCAGCGTAGCTGTCTTCTCTGGGGCCAACGTCCTGACTTTC
TRBD2,TRBV4-3,many,TRBJ2-7,CASSQEWTSASYEQYF,TGCGCCAGCAGCCAAGAGTGGACTAGCGCATCCTACGAGCAGTACTTC
-,TRBV5-1,many,TRBJ2-3,CASSLPLETSTDTQYF,TGCGCCAGCAGCTTGCCACTGGAAACTAGCACAGATACGCAGTATTTT
-,TRBV12-3/TRBV12-4,few,TRBJ1-2,CASSLDEPGHLNYGYTF,TGTGCCAGCAGTTTAGACGAACCGGGACACTTAAACTATGGCTACACCTTC